Sequencing of this T cell receptor beta chain was carried out in a study of OX40 agonist ivuxolimab in advanced cancers. The wider study: With a range of about 23 to 90, age averaged 60 years, and 65% to 90% were male.

About this clone: What it binds is unknown.

The protocol was immunoSEQ multiplex PCR, while the TCRdb copy is restricted to in-frame clones and leaves out a portion. This table has 45,000 to 50,000 clones, more than 85% appearing once. Study-wide findings and caveats: Antigen specificity remained undetermined for the expanded peripheral T cells. On average, CD8+ T cells showed a greater number of expanded clones than CD4+.

The CDR3 spans 15 residues. The germline V and J ends were trimmed by 4 bases and 8 bases, with 18 bases remaining between them. The germline V gene encodes CDR1 SGHVS and CDR2 FQNEAQ. Source: CD4+ or CD8+ T cells sorted from blood, taken in a trial of the OX40 agonist ivuxolimab. The V gene is TRBV7-8, the J gene TRBJ2-1; possible D gene TRBD2, 6 bases. This clonotype originated in an adult with an advanced solid tumor such as melanoma, head and neck, liver or kidney cancer. CDR3 sequence (DNA): TGTGCCAGCAGCTCCCGGGACTCCCCCCGGCATGAGCAGTTCTTC. This encodes CASSSRDSPRHEQFF.